This section outlines one T cell receptor beta chain sequence together with its context. The antigen remains unidentified. The data belong to a study of identical twins. Regarding the study as a whole: Twin sharing of out-of-frame TCR alpha was underestimated by models in monozygotic pairs. Beta out-of-frame sequences showed weaker excess twin sharing. Abundant beta clonotypes from cord blood had fewer insertions, unlike memory repertoires, which showed none.

V was shortened by 4 bases and J by 3 bases, with 20 bases between the two germline ends. The CDR3 totals 16 residues. Germline-derived CDR1 and CDR2 are SQVTM and ANQGSEA. The cDNA had a unique molecular identifier and a template-switch universal primer site. MiXCR, run by TCRdb on the 5' RACE reads, gives a single entry per CDR3 protein. The sample records 1.5 million to 2 million distinct CDR3 sequences, about 31% being singletons. Sequencing used cord blood. This chain joins TRBV29-1 and TRBJ2-3; D perhaps matches TRBD1 (5 bases). The clonotype was recovered from a newborn girl in good health. The CDR3: CSVGYFVQGRTDTQYF. The CDR3, as DNA: TGCAGCGTTGGATATTTTGTCCAGGGAAGGACAGATACGCAGTATTTT.